The clone carrying this TCR beta chain was seen ten or more times. Antigen unknown. The hyperthyroidism was newly diagnosed and had lasted under 2 months; the patients were aged 18 to 65. Amplification targeted TCR beta CDR3 regions from RNA transcripts. The primer set for the first-round RT-PCR of the TCR CDR3 was HTBI. In TCRdb, the multiplex PCR reads were re-called with MiXCR into one record per CDR3 protein. The data contain about 110,000 distinct CDR3 sequences, 16% of them singletons. The data belong to a study of T cells in Graves' hyperthyroidism and ophthalmopathy. Study results and caveats: In blood, most of the thyroid clonotypes expanded above 0.001 were also present.

The V end was cut by 7 bases, the J end by 0 bases, with 8 bases between. CDR1 LGHDT and CDR2 YNNKEL come from the germline V gene (reference sequence). The CDR3 consists of 13 residues. The gene calls are TRBV3-1 and TRBJ2-3, with a weak D call TRBD2 (5 bases). The sequencing sample was made of blood. The clonotype comes from a woman aged 45-65 years with Graves' hyperthyroidism. DNA for the CDR3: TGTGCCAGCATGGGAGTTAGCACAGATACGCAGTATTTT. It specifies CASMGVSTDTQYF.